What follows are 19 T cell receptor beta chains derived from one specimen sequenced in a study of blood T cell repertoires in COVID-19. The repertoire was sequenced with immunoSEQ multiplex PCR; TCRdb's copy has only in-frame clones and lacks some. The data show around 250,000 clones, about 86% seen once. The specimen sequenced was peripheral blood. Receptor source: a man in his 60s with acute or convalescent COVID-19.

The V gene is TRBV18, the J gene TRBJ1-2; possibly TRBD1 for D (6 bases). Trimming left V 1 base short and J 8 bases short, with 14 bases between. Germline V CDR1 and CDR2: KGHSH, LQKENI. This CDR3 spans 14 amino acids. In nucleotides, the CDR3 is TGTGCCAGCTCACCACAGCAAGCCCAGGGGGGCTACACCTTC. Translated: CASSPQQAQGGYTF. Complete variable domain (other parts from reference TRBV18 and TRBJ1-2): NAGVMQNPRHLVRRRGQEARLRCSPMKGHSHVYWYRQLPEEGLKFMVYLQKENIIDESGMPKERFSAEFPKEGPSILRIQQVVRGDSAAYFCASSPQQAQGGYTFGSGTRLTVV.

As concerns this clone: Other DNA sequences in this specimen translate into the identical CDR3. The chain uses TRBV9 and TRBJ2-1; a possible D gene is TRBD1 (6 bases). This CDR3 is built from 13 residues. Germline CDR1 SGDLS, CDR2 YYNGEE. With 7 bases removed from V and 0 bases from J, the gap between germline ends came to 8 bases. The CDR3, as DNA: TGTGCCAGCGGGGGCAGCTCCTACAATGAGCAGTTCTTC. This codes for CASGGSSYNEQFF.

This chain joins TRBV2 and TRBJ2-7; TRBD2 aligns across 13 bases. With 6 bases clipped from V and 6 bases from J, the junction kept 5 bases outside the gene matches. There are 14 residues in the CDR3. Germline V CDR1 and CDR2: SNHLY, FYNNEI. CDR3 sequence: CASRMTSGRFEQYF. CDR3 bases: TGTGCCAGCAGGATGACTAGCGGGAGGTTCGAGCAGTACTTC.

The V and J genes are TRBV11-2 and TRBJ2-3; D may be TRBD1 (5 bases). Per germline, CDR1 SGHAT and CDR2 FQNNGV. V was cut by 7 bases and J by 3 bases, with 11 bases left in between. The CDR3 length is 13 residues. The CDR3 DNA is TGTGCCAGCACACATCAGGGAACAGATACGCAGTATTTT. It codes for CASTHQGTDTQYF.

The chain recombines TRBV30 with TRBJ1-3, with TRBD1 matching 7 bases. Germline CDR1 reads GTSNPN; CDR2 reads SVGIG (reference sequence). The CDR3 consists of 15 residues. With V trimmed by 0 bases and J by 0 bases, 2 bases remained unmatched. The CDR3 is CAWSVPGGSGNTIYF. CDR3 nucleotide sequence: TGTGCCTGGAGTGTACCAGGGGGCTCTGGAAACACCATATATTTT.

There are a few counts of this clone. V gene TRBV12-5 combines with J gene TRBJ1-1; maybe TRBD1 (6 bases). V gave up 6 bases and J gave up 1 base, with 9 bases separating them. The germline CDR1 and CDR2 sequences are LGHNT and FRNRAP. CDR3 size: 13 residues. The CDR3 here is CASGIQGNTEAFF. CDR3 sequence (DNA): TGTGCTAGTGGAATACAGGGGAACACTGAAGCTTTCTTT.

The CDR3 spells CSVEVSREKLFF. CDR3 bases: TGCAGCGTTGAAGTTAGTCGTGAAAAACTGTTTTTT. This rearrangement joins TRBV29-1 to TRBJ1-4; no reliable D call. Germline V gene lookup returns CDR1 SQVTM and CDR2 ANQGSEA. Deletions cut 1 base from V and 7 bases from J, with 7 bases between. The CDR3 has 12 residues.

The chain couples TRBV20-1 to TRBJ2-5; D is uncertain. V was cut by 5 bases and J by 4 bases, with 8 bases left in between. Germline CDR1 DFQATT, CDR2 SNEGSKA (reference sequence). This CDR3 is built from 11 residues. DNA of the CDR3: TGCAGTGCTGTTGAGTTAGAGACCCAGTACTTC. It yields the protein CSAVELETQYF.

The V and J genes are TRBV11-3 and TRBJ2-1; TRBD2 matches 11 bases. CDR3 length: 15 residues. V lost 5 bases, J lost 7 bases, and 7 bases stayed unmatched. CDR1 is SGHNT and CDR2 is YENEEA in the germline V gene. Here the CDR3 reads CASSRGTSGRNEQFF. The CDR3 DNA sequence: TGTGCCAGCAGCCGAGGCACTAGCGGGAGAAATGAGCAGTTCTTC.

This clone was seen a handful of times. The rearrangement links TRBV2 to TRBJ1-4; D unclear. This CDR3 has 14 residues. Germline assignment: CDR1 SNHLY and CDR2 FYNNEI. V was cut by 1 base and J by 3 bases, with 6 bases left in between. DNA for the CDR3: TGTGCCAGCAGTGAAGAGGAGCCTAATGAAAAACTGTTTTTT. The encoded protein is CASSEEEPNEKLFF.

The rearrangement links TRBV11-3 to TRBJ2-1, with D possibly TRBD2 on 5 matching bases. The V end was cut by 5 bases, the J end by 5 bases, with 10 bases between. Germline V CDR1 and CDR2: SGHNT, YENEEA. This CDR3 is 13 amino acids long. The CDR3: CASSLPTNNEQFF. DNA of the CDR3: TGTGCCAGCAGCCTGCCGACTAACAATGAGCAGTTCTTC.

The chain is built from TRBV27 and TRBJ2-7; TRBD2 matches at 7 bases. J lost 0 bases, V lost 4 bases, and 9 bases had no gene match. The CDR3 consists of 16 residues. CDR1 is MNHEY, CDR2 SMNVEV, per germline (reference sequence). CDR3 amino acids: CASSSQGLAASYEQYF. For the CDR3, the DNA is TGTGCCAGCAGTTCTCAGGGTCTAGCGGCCTCCTACGAGCAGTACTTC.

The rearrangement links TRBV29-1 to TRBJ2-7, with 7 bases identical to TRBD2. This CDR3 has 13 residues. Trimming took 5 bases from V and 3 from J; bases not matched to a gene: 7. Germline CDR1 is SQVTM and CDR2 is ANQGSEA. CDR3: CSVWERDLYEQYF. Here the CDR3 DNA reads TGCAGCGTTTGGGAGCGGGATCTCTACGAGCAGTACTTC.

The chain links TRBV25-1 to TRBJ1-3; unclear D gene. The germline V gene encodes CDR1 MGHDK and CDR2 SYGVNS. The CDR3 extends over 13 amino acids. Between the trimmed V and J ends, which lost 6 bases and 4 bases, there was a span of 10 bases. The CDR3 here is CASSAQRGNTIYF. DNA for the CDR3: TGTGCCAGCAGCGCTCAGAGGGGAAACACCATATATTTT.

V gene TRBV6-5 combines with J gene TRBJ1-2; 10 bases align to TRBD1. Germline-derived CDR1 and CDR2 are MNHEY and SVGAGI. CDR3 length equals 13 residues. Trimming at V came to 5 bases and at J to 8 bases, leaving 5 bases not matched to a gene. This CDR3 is CASSTTGGGGYTF. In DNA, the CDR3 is TGTGCCAGCAGTACGACAGGGGGCGGAGGCTACACCTTC.

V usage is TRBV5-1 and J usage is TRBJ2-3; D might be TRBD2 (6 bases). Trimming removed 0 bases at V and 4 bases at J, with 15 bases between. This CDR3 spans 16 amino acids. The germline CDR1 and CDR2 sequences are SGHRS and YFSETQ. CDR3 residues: CASSLARELGADTQYF. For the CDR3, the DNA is TGCGCCAGCAGCTTGGCCCGGGAGTTGGGCGCAGATACGCAGTATTTT.

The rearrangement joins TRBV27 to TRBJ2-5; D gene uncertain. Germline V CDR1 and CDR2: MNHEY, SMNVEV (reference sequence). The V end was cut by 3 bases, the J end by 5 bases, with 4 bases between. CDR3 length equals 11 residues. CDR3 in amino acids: CASSFMETQYF. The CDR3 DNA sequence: TGTGCCAGCAGTTTCATGGAGACCCAGTACTTC.

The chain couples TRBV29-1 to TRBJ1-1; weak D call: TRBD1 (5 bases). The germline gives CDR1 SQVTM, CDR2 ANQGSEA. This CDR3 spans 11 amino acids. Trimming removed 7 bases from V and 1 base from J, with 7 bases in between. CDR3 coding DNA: TGCAGCGGGAGGGGGAACACTGAAGCTTTCTTT. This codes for CSGRGNTEAFF. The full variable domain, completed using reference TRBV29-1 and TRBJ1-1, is SAVISQKPSRDICQRGTSLTIQCQVDSQVTMMFWYRQQPGQSLTLIATANQGSEATYESGFVIDKFPISRPNLTFSTLTVSNMSPEDSSIYLCSGRGNTEAFFGQGTRLTVV.

CDR3: CASSLPQVGNTEAFF. Here the CDR3 DNA reads TGCGCCAGCAGCCTCCCCCAGGTGGGGAACACTGAAGCTTTCTTT. This chain joins TRBV5-1 and TRBJ1-1; no clear D gene. Germline-derived CDR1 and CDR2 are SGHRS and YFSETQ. The V end was cut by 4 bases, the J end by 1 base, with 14 bases between. The length of the CDR3 is 15 residues. The variable domain in full, with the rest retrieved from reference TRBV5-1 and TRBJ1-1, is KAGVTQTPRYLIKTRGQQVTLSCSPISGHRSVSWYQQTPGQGLQFLFEYFSETQRNKGNFPGRFSGRQFSNSRSEMNVSTLELGDSALYLCASSLPQVGNTEAFFGQGTRLTVV.